The clone carrying this TCR beta chain appeared once. This record comes from a study of blood T cell repertoires in COVID-19. Sequenced by immunoSEQ multiplex PCR; TCRdb stores in-frame clones only, minus some. This sample has approximately 61,000 clones, with about 90% found just once. The germline V gene encodes CDR1 SGHTA and CDR2 FQGNSA. The CDR3 runs to 13 residues. The V end lost 5 bases, the J end lost 6 bases, and 13 bases lay between the germline ends. Sequences were obtained from peripheral blood. The clonotype comes from a human donor in a cohort sampled during active COVID-19. The gene calls are TRBV7-2 and TRBJ1-2, with D perhaps matching TRBD1 (6 bases). DNA for the CDR3: TGTGCCAGCAGCCTACAGGGTTTCGATGGCTACACCTTC. Amino acids: CASSLQGFDGYTF.